Shown below are 25 T cell receptor beta chains from a single sample sequenced in a study of identical twins. TCRdb used MiXCR to reprocess the 5' RACE reads, holding one entry per CDR3 protein. Among 1.5 million or so distinct CDR3 sequences, under 35% were seen once, and the ten largest hold less than 0.35%. The specimen sequenced was cord blood. Receptors originate from a newborn girl in good health.

This clonotype appeared a single time. V usage is TRBV19 and J usage is TRBJ2-4, with D possibly TRBD2 on 6 matching bases. The closer fit of TRBJ2-7 to the DNA end suggests the J call may be wrong. The germline CDR1 and CDR2 sequences are LNHDA and SQIVND (reference sequence). The CDR3 length is 14 residues. The CDR3 sequence is CASSIDLAPYEQYF. The CDR3 nucleotides are TGTGCCAGTAGTATAGATCTAGCGCCCTACGAGCAGTACTTC.

This clonotype has a handful of counts. CDR3 sequence (DNA): TGTGCCAGCAGCTTAGTGTCGACAGGCGGACTGTTTTTT. This sequence encodes CASSLVSTGGLFF. The gene calls are TRBV11-2 and TRBJ1-4, with a possible D match to TRBD1 (6 bases). V dropped 1 base and J dropped 13 bases, with 13 bases sitting between them. CDR1 is SGHAT and CDR2 is FQNNGV in the germline V gene. The CDR3 length is 13 residues.

Regarding this clonotype: A read error may explain this, as a much larger clone is one base away. V gene TRBV5-1 combines with J gene TRBJ2-1; perhaps D is TRBD1 or TRBD2 (5 bases each). The V end lost 1 base, the J end lost 5 bases, and 19 bases lay between the germline ends. The CDR3 length is 17 residues. Germline V gives CDR1 SGHRS, CDR2 YFSETQ. The CDR3 here is CASSLPPGHLLNNEQFF. The CDR3 DNA sequence: TGCGCCAGCAGCTTGCCTCCGGGGCACTTGCTGAACAATGAGCAGTTCTTC.

The genes are TRBV20-1 and TRBJ1-5; D uncertain. The V end lost 0 bases, the J end lost 0 bases, and 12 bases lay between the germline ends. CDR1 is DFQATT and CDR2 is SNEGSKA in the germline V gene (reference sequence). CDR3 length: 16 amino acids. This chain's CDR3 is CSARDEWRISNQPQHF. As DNA, the CDR3 is TGCAGTGCTAGAGATGAGTGGAGGATTAGCAATCAGCCCCAGCATTTT.

This clonotype was observed at least ten times. This chain uses TRBV25-1 with TRBJ2-7; 9 nucleotides agree with TRBD2. The CDR3 has 14 amino acids. Germline lookup yields CDR1 MGHDK and CDR2 SYGVNS. V lost 8 bases and J lost 2; bases outside the gene matches: 7. The DNA for the CDR3 is TGTGCCAGCCCCTGTCTAGCGGGACCCTACGAGCAGTACTTC. Translated: CASPCLAGPYEQYF.

The chain employs TRBV10-3 and TRBJ2-1, with D uncertain. This CDR3 comprises 13 residues. Germline-derived CDR1 and CDR2 are ENHRY and SYGVKD. Trimming removed 0 bases from V and 8 bases from J, with 8 bases in between. The DNA for the CDR3 is TGTGCCATCAGTGAGTCGTTTGTTGATGAGCAGTTCTTC. Protein: CAISESFVDEQFF.

The V and J genes are TRBV29-1 and TRBJ2-4; D might be TRBD1 or TRBD2, each matching 5 bases. This CDR3 comprises 12 residues. The V end lost 4 bases, the J end lost 15 bases, and 19 bases lay between the germline ends. Germline V gene data show CDR1 as SQVTM and CDR2 as ANQGSEA. The CDR3 sequence is CSVVNPGSERYF. Here the CDR3 DNA reads TGCAGCGTTGTTAATCCAGGGAGCGAGCGGTACTTC.

This chain joins TRBV11-2 and TRBJ2-1; possible D gene TRBD1, 5 bases. Germline CDR1 reads SGHAT; CDR2 reads FQNNGV. The CDR3 totals 15 residues. Trimming removed 0 bases from V and 9 bases from J, with 15 bases in between. The CDR3 protein is CASSLDGRGFGEQFF. In nucleotides, the CDR3 is TGTGCCAGCAGCTTAGATGGTAGGGGTTTCGGTGAGCAGTTCTTC. Using reference TRBV11-2 and TRBJ2-1 for the parts outside the CDR3, the full variable domain is EAGVAQSPRYKIIEKRQSVAFWCNPISGHATLYWYQQILGQGPKLLIQFQNNGVVDDSQLPKDRFSAERLKGVDSTLKIQPAKLEDSAVYLCASSLDGRGFGEQFFGPGTRLTVL.

The chain couples TRBV9 to TRBJ2-1; no clear D. This CDR3 has 16 amino acids. The V and J ends lost 0 bases and 2 bases respectively, with 12 bases between them. The germline CDR1 and CDR2 sequences are SGDLS and YYNGEE. CDR3 region: CASSVAPGSTYNEQFF. The CDR3 DNA reads as TGTGCCAGCAGCGTAGCTCCAGGATCCACCTACAATGAGCAGTTCTTC.

This clonotype was detected ten times or more. This sequence joins TRBV10-3 and TRBJ2-3; no clear D gene. The V and J ends lost 3 bases and 2 bases respectively, with 6 bases between them. Germline CDR1 ENHRY, CDR2 SYGVKD. The CDR3 runs to 13 residues. This CDR3 is CAISDGVTDTQYF. DNA of the CDR3: TGTGCCATCAGTGACGGAGTCACAGATACGCAGTATTTT.

A single count supports this clonotype. The chain uses TRBV20-1 and TRBJ1-5, with D hard to call. Germline CDR1 reads DFQATT; CDR2 reads SNEGSKA (reference sequence). V shed 2 bases and J shed 1 base, with 9 bases lying between them. The CDR3 has 14 amino acids. The CDR3 coding sequence is TGCAGTGCTAGATCCGGGCAGAGCAATCAGCCCCAGCATTTT. Amino acids: CSARSGQSNQPQHF.

V usage is TRBV28 and J usage is TRBJ1-6, with D perhaps TRBD1 (5 bases). The CDR3 has 12 amino acids. With 5 bases removed from V and 14 bases from J, the gap between germline ends came to 13 bases. From germline, CDR1 is MDHEN and CDR2 SYDVKM. The CDR3: CASSGWDAALHF. In DNA form, the CDR3 reads TGTGCCAGCAGTGGATGGGACGCCGCCCTCCACTTT. Full variable domain (missing parts from reference TRBV28 and TRBJ1-6): DVKVTQSSRYLVKRTGEKVFLECVQDMDHENMFWYRQDPGLGLRLIYFSYDVKMKEKGDIPEGYSVSREKKERFSLILESASTNQTSMYLCASSGWDAALHFGNGTRLTVT.

A note on this clonotype: The junction departs from germline at one end; a sequencing error may be responsible. The V and J genes are TRBV12-5 and TRBJ2-4, with 8 bases fitting TRBD1. Germline loops: CDR1 LGHNT, CDR2 FRNRAP. The CDR3 is made up of 16 amino acids. In DNA, the CDR3 is TGTGCTGGTGGTTTGGTACTCGGACAGGGTGGGAATGAGCAGTACTTC. Protein product: CAGGLVLGQGGNEQYF. The variable domain in full, with the rest retrieved from reference TRBV12-5 and TRBJ2-4, is DARVTQTPRHKVTEMGQEVTMRCQPILGHNTVFWYRQTMMQGLELLAYFRNRAPLDDSGMPKDRFSAEMPDATLATLKIQPSEPRDSAVYFCAGGLVLGQGGNEQYFGAGTRLSVL.

V and J are TRBV29-1 and TRBJ2-7; TRBD1 aligns across 7 bases. Germline-derived CDR1 and CDR2 are SQVTM and ANQGSEA. With V trimmed by 5 bases and J by 7 bases, 8 bases remained unmatched. This CDR3 is 12 amino acids long. The CDR3 here is CSVFHRGGEQYF. The DNA of the CDR3 is TGCAGCGTTTTCCACAGGGGCGGGGAGCAGTACTTC.

The chain links TRBV10-3 to TRBJ2-7, with 11 bases fitting TRBD2. V lost 4 bases to trimming and J lost 2 bases; unmatched junction nucleotides: 1. The CDR3 runs 14 residues. The V gene's germline CDR1 is ENHRY and CDR2 SYGVKD. The CDR3 DNA is TGTGCCATCAGTGGACTAGCGGGACCCTACGAGCAGTACTTC. Translation: CAISGLAGPYEQYF.

The chain has TRBV4-2 and TRBJ1-1; maybe TRBD1 (6 bases). Germline CDR1 and CDR2: LGHNA and YNFKEQ. The CDR3 covers 15 residues. V lost 1 base to trimming and J lost 4 bases, with 13 bases between them. CDR3 in DNA: TGTGCCAGCAGCCAAGGGAGGCAGGGGAGCACTGAAGCTTTCTTT. This codes for CASSQGRQGSTEAFF.

The chain uses TRBV20-1 and TRBJ1-5; D call uncertain. CDR1 is DFQATT and CDR2 is SNEGSKA in the germline V gene (reference sequence). The V gene lost 5 bases and the J gene lost 2 bases, with 13 bases spanning the gap. The CDR3 contains 14 residues. CDR3 DNA: TGCAGTGCTCCCTGGGGAGGCGGCAATCAGCCCCAGCATTTT. Amino acids: CSAPWGGGNQPQHF.

This clonotype appeared a few times. The rearrangement joins TRBV11-1 to TRBJ1-6; D is unclear. The CDR3 loop spans 13 amino acids. Trimming stripped 3 bases from V and 5 bases from J, with 5 bases between. Germline loops: CDR1 SGHAT, CDR2 FQDESV (reference sequence). CDR3 in DNA: TGTGCCAGCAGCTTTGCCCATAATTCACCCCTCCACTTT. Translated, it gives CASSFAHNSPLHF. Drawing the rest from reference TRBV11-1 and TRBJ1-6, the complete variable domain is EAEVAQSPRYKITEKSQAVAFWCDPISGHATLYWYRQILGQGPELLVQFQDESVVDDSQLPKDRFSAERLKGVDSTLKIQPAELGDSAMYLCASSFAHNSPLHFGNGTRLTVT.

Note on this clonotype: One end of the junction varies from germline; a read error may be responsible. The gene calls are TRBV6-6 and TRBJ2-4; 9 nucleotides line up with TRBD1. Germline CDR1 and CDR2: MNHNY and SVGAGI (reference sequence). The CDR3 extends over 16 amino acids. The CDR3 DNA sequence: TGTGCCGGCAGTTACTACGGACAGGGGACCAAAAACATTCAGTACTTC. Encoded protein: CAGSYYGQGTKNIQYF.

This clonotype was recorded at least ten times. The chain combines TRBV20-1 with TRBJ2-3; a weak D match, TRBD1 (6 bases). This CDR3 comprises 12 residues. In germline, CDR1 is DFQATT, CDR2 SNEGSKA (reference sequence). V was trimmed by 6 bases and J by 2 bases, leaving 9 bases between them. The CDR3 bases are TGCAGTGCGCGGACAGTCACAGATACGCAGTATTTT. It specifies CSARTVTDTQYF.

This clonotype has a handful of counts. The rearrangement joins TRBV6-1 to TRBJ1-1, with 7 bases identical to TRBD1. The germline gives CDR1 MNHNS, CDR2 SASEGT. V was pared by 7 bases and J by 1 base, with 9 bases of the junction left unmatched. CDR3 length equals 15 residues. The CDR3 sequence is CASTPTGRTNTEAFF. CDR3 nucleotide sequence: TGTGCCAGCACCCCGACAGGGCGAACGAACACTGAAGCTTTCTTT.

The chain has TRBV28 and TRBJ2-5; 8 nucleotides match TRBD2. The CDR3 extends over 15 amino acids. Germline CDR1 MDHEN, CDR2 SYDVKM. V gave up 5 bases and J gave up 11 bases; unmatched junction bases: 16. The DNA for the CDR3 is TGTGCCAGCAGTCCGGAAGTAGCGGGATTGTACGCGCAGTACTTC. Translation gives CASSPEVAGLYAQYF.

This clonotype was picked up a small number of times. The chain links TRBV2 to TRBJ2-6; D might be TRBD1 (6 bases). Per germline, CDR1 SNHLY and CDR2 FYNNEI. CDR3 length: 19 residues. Trimming pared 4 bases from V and 0 bases from J, leaving 19 bases between. The CDR3 region has the DNA TGTGCCAGCAGTGCTTTACAGGGCCCGACCATCTCTGGGGCCAACGTCCTGACTTTC. It yields the protein CASSALQGPTISGANVLTF.

The chain couples TRBV9 to TRBJ2-7; D call uncertain. CDR3 length: 15 residues. Germline values: CDR1 SGDLS, CDR2 YYNGEE. The ends were cut back, 0 bases at V and 3 bases at J, with 13 bases in the middle. Here the CDR3 reads CASSVGGTTNYEQYF. The CDR3 coding sequence is TGTGCCAGCAGCGTAGGGGGAACAACAAACTACGAGCAGTACTTC.

This chain connects TRBV2 to TRBJ1-4; no clear D gene. CDR1 SNHLY and CDR2 FYNNEI come from the germline V gene. V lost 6 bases, J lost 5 bases, and 16 bases lay in between. The CDR3 length is 15 residues. The CDR3 coding sequence is TGTGCCAGCAGGGACCCTTGGGTAGGGAATGAAAAACTGTTTTTT. This translates into CASRDPWVGNEKLFF. The full variable domain, with the rest looked up from reference TRBV2 and TRBJ1-4, is EPEVTQTPSHQVTQMGQEVILRCVPISNHLYFYWYRQILGQKVEFLVSFYNNEISEKSEIFDDQFSVERPDGSNFTLKIRSTKLEDSAMYFCASRDPWVGNEKLFFGSGTQLSVL.